These 14 T cell receptor beta chains were all obtained from the same sample, sequenced in a study of T cell repertoires in cytomegalovirus infection. Via MiXCR, TCRdb re-called the reads, giving one row per CDR3 protein. The sample includes 150,000 to 200,000 distinct CDR3 sequences, approximately 18% seen only once; the top ten take 20% to 25%. The material sequenced was CD8+ T cells from PBMCs. These receptor sequences come from a human donor in good health (CMV status not recorded). Some clones in this sample may be carry-over from other donors' samples.

This clonotype appeared a few times. V is TRBV28 and J is TRBJ1-5, with 7 bases fitting TRBD1. This CDR3 is built from 14 residues. V lost 8 bases to trimming and J lost 5 bases; unmatched junction nucleotides: 9. Germline lookup yields CDR1 MDHEN and CDR2 SYDVKM. CDR3 loop: CASDLTGPDQPQHF. CDR3 coding DNA: TGTGCCAGCGACTTGACAGGGCCCGATCAGCCCCAGCATTTT.

The rearrangement joins TRBV9 to TRBJ2-1; no clear D. The germline V and J ends were trimmed by 0 bases and 0 bases, with 19 bases remaining between them. Per germline, CDR1 SGDLS and CDR2 YYNGEE. The length of the CDR3 is 19 residues. CDR3 loop: CASSVVGSVSLSSYNEQFF. In DNA form, the CDR3 reads TGTGCCAGCAGCGTAGTTGGCAGCGTATCCCTCAGCTCCTACAATGAGCAGTTCTTC.

This clonotype was seen more than once but under ten times. V and J are TRBV7-9 and TRBJ2-7; unclear D gene. V dropped 7 bases and J dropped 3 bases, with 16 bases sitting between them. The length of the CDR3 is 14 residues. Germline V gene data show CDR1 as SEHNR and CDR2 as FQNEAQ (reference sequence). CDR3 in amino acids: CASTSGLSLYEQYF. CDR3 sequence (DNA): TGTGCCAGCACCTCCGGGCTGTCACTCTACGAGCAGTACTTC.

The chain combines TRBV9 with TRBJ2-5, with D perhaps matching TRBD1 or TRBD2 (5 bases each). The CDR3 length is 14 residues. Deletions cut 3 bases from V and 5 bases from J, with 14 bases between. CDR1 SGDLS and CDR2 YYNGEE come from the germline V gene. The CDR3 DNA sequence: TGTGCCAGCAGCGGAGGGGCGGAATTGGAGACCCAGTACTTC. Protein sequence: CASSGGAELETQYF. The full variable domain, its missing parts supplied by reference TRBV9 and TRBJ2-5, is DSGVTQTPKHLITATGQRVTLRCSPRSGDLSVYWYQQSLDQGLQFLIQYYNGEERAKGNILERFSAQQFPDLHSELNLSSLELGDSALYFCASSGGAELETQYFGPGTRLLVL.

The chain recombines TRBV7-2 with TRBJ1-1; 8 nucleotides align to TRBD1. Germline V CDR1 and CDR2: SGHTA, FQGNSA. V lost 2 bases and J lost 5; bases outside the gene matches: 22. The CDR3 length is 20 residues. Written as DNA, the CDR3 is TGTGCCAGCAGCTTACCCCCTCCGGCGGACAGGGCTATTTTGGGGACTGAAGCTTTCTTT. The encoded protein is CASSLPPPADRAILGTEAFF.

The rearrangement joins TRBV7-2 to TRBJ2-7; 10 nucleotides match TRBD1. Germline trimming cut 1 base from V and 5 bases from J; bases unmatched to any gene: 2. Germline assignment: CDR1 SGHTA and CDR2 FQGNSA. This CDR3 has 14 amino acids. The CDR3 protein is CASSLVTGGNEQYF. CDR3 DNA: TGTGCCAGCAGCTTAGTGACAGGGGGCAACGAGCAGTACTTC.

The chain couples TRBV4-1 to TRBJ1-2; unclear D gene. Trimming took off 0 bases at V and 2 bases at J, with 16 bases between the two ends. Germline lookup yields CDR1 MGHRA and CDR2 YSYEKL. CDR3 size: 17 residues. The CDR3 spells CASSQDFALGVNYGYTF. The CDR3 DNA sequence: TGCGCCAGCAGCCAAGATTTCGCGCTCGGCGTAAACTATGGCTACACCTTC.

This clonotype appeared a few times. This rearrangement joins TRBV4-2 to TRBJ1-1; D is undetermined. Germline V CDR1 and CDR2: LGHNA, YNFKEQ. The CDR3 spans 15 residues. V lost 0 bases and J 1 base, leaving 9 bases between the germline ends. CDR3 residues: CASSQEFNGNTEAFF. In DNA, the CDR3 is TGTGCCAGCAGCCAAGAATTCAATGGGAACACTGAAGCTTTCTTT.

The rearrangement uses TRBV13 and TRBJ1-1, with D possibly matching TRBD1 (5 bases). Trimming took 0 bases from V and 7 from J, leaving 9 bases between them. The CDR3 sequence is 13 residues long. Germline CDR1 and CDR2: PRHDT and FYEKMQ (reference sequence). DNA of the CDR3: TGTGCCAGCAGCTTAGGCAGGGACGTTGAAGCTTTCTTT. As protein: CASSLGRDVEAFF.

This clonotype was found a few times. V and J are TRBV7-9 and TRBJ2-3, with TRBD1 as a possible D gene (5 bases). There are 15 residues in the CDR3. Trimming shortened V by 4 bases and J by 2 bases, and 13 bases separated the two germline ends. CDR1 is SEHNR, CDR2 FQNEAQ, per germline (reference sequence). CDR3 loop: CASSSPDKNTDTQYF. DNA of the CDR3: TGTGCCAGCAGCTCTCCGGACAAGAACACAGATACGCAGTATTTT.

This clonotype was counted only a few times. The chain combines TRBV6-2 or TRBV6-3 with TRBJ2-3, with D perhaps TRBD1 or TRBD2 (6 bases each). In germline, CDR1 is MNHEY, CDR2 SVGEGT. V lost 6 bases and J 5 bases, leaving 21 bases between the germline ends. CDR3 length equals 16 residues. The CDR3 DNA reads TGTGCCAGCAGGAAGGACTACAGGGTTAGAGGAGATACGCAGTATTTT. Translated: CASRKDYRVRGDTQYF.

V gene TRBV12-3 or TRBV12-4 combines with J gene TRBJ1-3; perhaps TRBD1 as D (6 bases). This CDR3 spans 14 amino acids. Trimming took off 5 bases at V and 1 base at J, with 9 bases between the two ends. DNA for the CDR3: TGTGCCAGCAGTCCCAGGGGTTCTGGAAACACCATATATTTT. Translating gives CASSPRGSGNTIYF.

V and J are TRBV12-3 or TRBV12-4 and TRBJ2-7; D gene uncertain. V was pared by 2 bases and J by 6 bases, with 17 bases between. CDR3 length: 15 residues. The CDR3 coding sequence is TGTGCCAGCAGTTTATTAGGCGCCGTACCCTCCGAGCAGTACTTC. Its protein is CASSLLGAVPSEQYF.

In its sample, this clonotype was seen a few times. The chain uses TRBV7-6 and TRBJ2-2, with TRBD2 matching 10 bases. Germline-derived CDR1 and CDR2 are SGHVS and FNYEAQ. V lost 7 bases, J lost 6 bases, and 11 bases stayed unmatched. This CDR3 region has 16 residues. CDR3 residues: CASTKGASGGSGELFF. The CDR3 nucleotides are TGTGCCAGCACGAAGGGGGCTAGCGGGGGTTCCGGGGAGCTGTTTTTT.